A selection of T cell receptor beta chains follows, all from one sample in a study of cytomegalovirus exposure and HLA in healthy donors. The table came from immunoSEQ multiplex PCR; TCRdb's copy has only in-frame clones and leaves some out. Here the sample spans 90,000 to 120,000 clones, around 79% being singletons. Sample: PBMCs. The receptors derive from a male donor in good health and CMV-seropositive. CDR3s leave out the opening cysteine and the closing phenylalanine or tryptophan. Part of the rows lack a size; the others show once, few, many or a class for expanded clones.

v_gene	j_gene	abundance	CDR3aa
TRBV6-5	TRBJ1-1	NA	ASSGTGGTEAF
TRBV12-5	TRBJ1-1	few	ASGRDSRAF
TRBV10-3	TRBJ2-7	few	AIGGDFQIYEQY
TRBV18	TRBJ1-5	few	ASSPPPGGQPQH
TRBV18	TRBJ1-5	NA	ASSRTDSNQPQH
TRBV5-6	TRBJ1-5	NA	ASSLRDSPLC
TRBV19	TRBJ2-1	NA	ASTASGGLTYNEQF
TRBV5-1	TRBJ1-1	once	ASSLASGTEAF
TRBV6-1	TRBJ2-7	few	ASRVTGGGEQY
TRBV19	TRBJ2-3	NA	ASSIGLSSTDTQY
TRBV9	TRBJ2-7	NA	ASSVGLKSYEQY
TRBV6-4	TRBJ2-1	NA	ASSAQGAGNEQF
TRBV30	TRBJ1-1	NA	AWSRRGYPMNTEAF
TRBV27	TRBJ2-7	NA	ASRAEGYEQY
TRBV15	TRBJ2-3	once	ATSRGASGFTDTQY
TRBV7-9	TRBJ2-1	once	ASSLGQYNEQF
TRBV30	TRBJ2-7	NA	AWSVRDYQY
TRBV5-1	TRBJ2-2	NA	ASSLRLVGTGELF
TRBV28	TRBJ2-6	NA	ATSGAPSSGANVLT
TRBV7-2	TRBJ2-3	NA	ASSLSRWGTDTQY
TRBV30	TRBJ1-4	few	AWSVRSNEKLF
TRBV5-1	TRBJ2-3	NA	ASSPGDRPSTVDTQY
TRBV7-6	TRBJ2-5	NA	ASSPTGEETQY
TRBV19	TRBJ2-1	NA	ASSILYGQGKRF
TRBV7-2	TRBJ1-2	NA	ASSSYMGDYGYT
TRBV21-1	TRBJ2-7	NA	ASNIVDRGLSYEQY
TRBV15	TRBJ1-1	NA	ATSRGRNTEAF
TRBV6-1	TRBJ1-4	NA	ASCWAGGQNEKLF
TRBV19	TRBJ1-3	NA	ASSTPSSQGMNTIY
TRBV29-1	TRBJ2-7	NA	SATDRGGSEQY
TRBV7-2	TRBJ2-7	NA	ASSPGTSGAYEQY
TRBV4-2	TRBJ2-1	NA	ASSQEASGAYNEQF
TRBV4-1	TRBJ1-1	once	ASSRMSRHTEAF
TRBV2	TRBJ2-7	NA	ASRREGLRY
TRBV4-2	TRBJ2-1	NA	ASSQAGGDNEQF
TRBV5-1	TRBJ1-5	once	ASSLAPRGGNQPQH
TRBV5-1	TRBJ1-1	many	ASSLDAGTGTEAF
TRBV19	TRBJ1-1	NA	ASSIARTELNTEAF
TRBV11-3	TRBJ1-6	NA	ASSGGTVARNSPLH
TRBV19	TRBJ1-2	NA	ASSLAGQGISYGYT
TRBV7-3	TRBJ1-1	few	ASSPNTNTEAF
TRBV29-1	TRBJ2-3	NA	SVAGEGTDTQY
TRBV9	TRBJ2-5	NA	ASSVGTSVQETQY
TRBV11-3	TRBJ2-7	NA	ASSARTGMESEQY
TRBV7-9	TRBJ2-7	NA	ASSYGTSGAPY
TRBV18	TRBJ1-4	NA	ASSATGRNEKLF
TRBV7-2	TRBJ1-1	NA	ASSLRDRESEAF
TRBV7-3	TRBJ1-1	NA	ASSSQPQGADTEAF
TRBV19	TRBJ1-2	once	ASMAGRTYGYT
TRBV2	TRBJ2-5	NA	ASALAGVGTQY
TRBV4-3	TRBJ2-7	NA	ASSQVDGGYEQY
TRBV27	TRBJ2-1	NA	ASSPPGGRWQF
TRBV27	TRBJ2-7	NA	ASSPRGGTSYEQY
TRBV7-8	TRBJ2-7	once	ASSPRLAGLYEQY